This TCR beta chain derives from a study of T cell repertoires and HLA-DP antigens. Germline CDR1 reads SNHLY; CDR2 reads FYNNEI. The ends lost 5 bases at V and 3 bases at J; junction bases unmatched: 6. The CDR3 loop spans 15 amino acids. Produced via immunoSEQ multiplex PCR; TCRdb's table is partial and in-frame only. Of about 73,000 clones listed, about four fifths are singletons. As for this clone: What it recognizes is unknown.

Sequenced: CD4+ T cells from PBMCs. The chain joins TRBV2 to TRBJ2-5, with 10 bases identical to TRBD1. This sequence originates from a man aged 60-69 years in good health and CMV-seronegative. Here the CDR3 reads CASSTDRGEKETQYF. In nucleotides, the CDR3 is TGTGCCAGCAGTACGGACAGGGGGGAAAAAGAGACCCAGTACTTC.